The 20 T cell receptor beta chains below come from one sample, sequenced in a study of cytomegalovirus exposure and HLA in healthy donors. Only in-frame clones appear in the TCRdb table, and some are missing; sequencing was by immunoSEQ multiplex PCR. The repertoire holds roughly 120,000 clones, with about 82% as singletons. The sample was PBMCs. These receptors all stem from a man aged 18 to 29 in good health and CMV-seronegative.

This chain joins TRBV6-6 and TRBJ2-5; TRBD1 aligns across 10 bases. Germline V lookup: CDR1 MNHNY, CDR2 SVGAGI (reference sequence). The V segment lost 2 bases and the J segment 5 bases; nucleotides outside the gene matches: 2. This CDR3 spans 14 amino acids. The CDR3, as DNA: TGTGCCAGCAGTTACGACAGGGGGCGGGAGACCCAGTACTTC. Translation: CASSYDRGRETQYF.

The chain links TRBV4-2 to TRBJ1-2, with a tentative D call TRBD1 (6 bases). V lost 0 bases and J 6 bases, leaving 14 bases between the germline ends. Germline CDR1 and CDR2: LGHNA and YNFKEQ. The CDR3 is made up of 15 amino acids. The CDR3 is CASSQDRTESHGYTF. The CDR3 DNA follows: TGTGCCAGCAGCCAAGATAGGACAGAGAGCCATGGCTACACCTTC.

This clone was counted a single time. V usage is TRBV6-5 and J usage is TRBJ1-1; tentatively, D is TRBD1 (6 bases). Germline CDR1 MNHEY, CDR2 SVGAGI. Trimming shortened V by 6 bases and J by 1 base, and 12 bases separated the two germline ends. The CDR3 is made up of 14 amino acids. The CDR3 bases are TGTGCCAGCAGGGACAGCGGTCGGAACACTGAAGCTTTCTTT. Translated, it gives CASRDSGRNTEAFF.

The gene calls are TRBV5-1 and TRBJ2-7; 7 bases fit TRBD1. The CDR3 is 14 amino acids. Germline lookup yields CDR1 SGHRS and CDR2 YFSETQ. The V gene end was trimmed by 6 bases and the J gene end by 0 bases; junction bases not matched to a gene: 6. CDR3 nucleotide sequence: TGCGCCAGCACTGAGGGGGCCTCCTCCTACGAGCAGTACTTC. It is translated as CASTEGASSYEQYF.

The chain links TRBV4-1 to TRBJ2-3; 8 bases are shared with TRBD1. The CDR3 is 16 residues long. Trimming at V came to 1 base and at J to 0 bases, leaving 3 bases not matched to a gene. CDR1 and CDR2 from the germline V gene are MGHRA and YSYEKL. The CDR3 is CASSQGDRGSTDTQYF. CDR3 DNA: TGCGCCAGCAGCCAAGGTGACAGGGGTAGCACAGATACGCAGTATTTT.

This chain uses TRBV9 with TRBJ2-1; 7 bases agree with TRBD2. Germline-derived CDR1 and CDR2 are SGDLS and YYNGEE. The CDR3 consists of 17 residues. Germline trimming cut 3 bases from V and 7 bases from J; bases unmatched to any gene: 16. As DNA, the CDR3 is TGTGCCAGCAGCGCTGGTAGGACGGCGGCCGGGGGGAATGAGCAGTTCTTC. Encoded protein: CASSAGRTAAGGNEQFF.

This chain connects TRBV5-5 to TRBJ2-7; possible D gene TRBD1, 6 bases. This CDR3 region has 14 residues. Trimming removed 4 bases at V and 3 bases at J, with 14 bases between. Germline V gives CDR1 SGHKS, CDR2 YYEKEE (reference sequence). DNA for the CDR3: TGTGCCAGCAGCGAGGCGCCACAGGGCTACGAGCAGTACTTC. Protein sequence: CASSEAPQGYEQYF.

The J gene is TRBJ2-5, the V gene TRBV5-4; 10 bases align to TRBD1. CDR3 length: 15 amino acids. V lost 3 bases to trimming and J lost 0 bases; unmatched junction nucleotides: 2. The germline V gene has CDR1 SGHNT and CDR2 YYREEE (reference sequence). CDR3 in DNA: TGTGCCAGCAGCTCGGACAGGGGGTACCAAGAGACCCAGTACTTC. This sequence encodes CASSSDRGYQETQYF.

This clone was found a few times. This chain uses TRBV6-1 with TRBJ1-1, with D possibly TRBD1 on 6 matching bases. The CDR3 has 14 residues. Looked up from germline, CDR1 is MNHNS and CDR2 is SASEGT. Trimming stripped 5 bases from V and 5 bases from J, with 15 bases between. CDR3 DNA: TGTGCCAGCAGTATGGGGGGGCTCCGGACTGAAGCTTTCTTT. Translation gives CASSMGGLRTEAFF.

This rearrangement joins TRBV7-9 to TRBJ1-2, with 9 bases fitting TRBD1. The germline V gene encodes CDR1 SEHNR and CDR2 FQNEAQ (reference sequence). The trim removed 5 bases at V and 4 bases at J, leaving 5 bases unmatched. This CDR3 has 14 residues. The CDR3: CASSLGQGSYGYTF. CDR3 nucleotide sequence: TGTGCCAGCAGCCTGGGACAGGGAAGCTATGGCTACACCTTC.

The J gene is TRBJ2-7, the V gene TRBV30, with D tentatively TRBD1 (6 bases). CDR1 and CDR2 (germline): GTSNPN, SVGIG (reference sequence). The CDR3 runs 14 residues. V lost 3 bases to trimming and J lost 2 bases, with 14 bases between them. This CDR3 is CAWRRDIPPYEQYF. The CDR3 coding sequence is TGTGCCTGGAGACGGGACATACCTCCCTACGAGCAGTACTTC.

The V and J genes are TRBV10-3 and TRBJ1-1; 9 nucleotides agree with TRBD1. The germline V gene encodes CDR1 ENHRY and CDR2 SYGVKD. V was clipped by 10 bases and J by 0 bases; unmatched bases: 6. The CDR3 has 14 residues. CDR3 sequence (DNA): TGTGCCACAGGGACAGGGCTAATGAACACTGAAGCTTTCTTT. It translates to CATGTGLMNTEAFF.

The rearrangement uses TRBV2 and TRBJ2-1; weak D call: TRBD2 (5 bases). Between the trimmed V and J ends, which lost 7 bases and 4 bases, there was a span of 8 bases. The CDR3 extends over 12 amino acids. Germline assignment: CDR1 SNHLY and CDR2 FYNNEI. The CDR3 region is CASTSTYNEQFF. CDR3 in DNA: TGTGCCAGCACTAGCACATACAATGAGCAGTTCTTC.

V usage is TRBV5-1 and J usage is TRBJ2-1, with D hard to call. Germline V CDR1 and CDR2: SGHRS, YFSETQ. Deletions cut 0 bases from V and 6 bases from J, with 7 bases between. The length of the CDR3 is 13 residues. CDR3 amino acids: CASSLVASNEQFF. CDR3 DNA sequence: TGCGCCAGCAGCTTGGTGGCATCCAATGAGCAGTTCTTC.

The rearrangement joins TRBV11-2 to TRBJ2-7; D remains unclear. Germline CDR1 SGHAT, CDR2 FQNNGV. This CDR3 contains 15 residues. The V end lost 1 base, the J end lost 4 bases, and 14 bases lay between the germline ends. This CDR3 reads CASSLAGSLSYEQYF. The CDR3 DNA is TGTGCCAGCAGCTTAGCAGGCAGTCTAAGTTACGAGCAGTACTTC.

The chain uses TRBV6-6 and TRBJ2-3, with TRBD2 identical over 7 bases. This CDR3 has 16 amino acids. V trimming: 5 bases; J trimming: 0 bases; junction bases outside the gene matches: 8. Germline V lookup: CDR1 MNHNY, CDR2 SVGAGI (reference sequence). Here the CDR3 reads CASSLEASGSTDTQYF. CDR3 in DNA: TGTGCCAGCAGTCTCGAGGCTAGCGGTAGCACAGATACGCAGTATTTT.

The chain links TRBV7-9 to TRBJ1-1, with D unresolved. The CDR3 is 12 residues long. Trimming stripped 3 bases from V and 9 bases from J, with 11 bases between. Per germline, CDR1 SEHNR and CDR2 FQNEAQ (reference sequence). CDR3 in DNA: TGTGCCAGCAGCTTCAGCGGTTTACAAGCTTTCTTT. Translated, it gives CASSFSGLQAFF.

This chain connects TRBV6-5 to TRBJ1-2, with unresolved D. The V gene lost 6 bases and the J gene lost 7 bases, with 12 bases spanning the gap. Germline-derived CDR1 and CDR2 are MNHEY and SVGAGI. The CDR3 runs to 12 residues. The CDR3: CASRSSRGGYTF. In DNA, the CDR3 is TGTGCCAGCAGATCGAGTCGGGGTGGCTACACCTTC.

The gene calls are TRBV27 and TRBJ1-5, with no clear D. With 8 bases removed from V and 5 bases from J, the gap between germline ends came to 25 bases. The germline V gene encodes CDR1 MNHEY and CDR2 SMNVEV (reference sequence). The CDR3 totals 17 residues. The CDR3 protein is CASRPQAGTVGYQPQHF. The CDR3 DNA is TGTGCCAGCCGCCCCCAGGCGGGCACAGTGGGCTATCAGCCCCAGCATTTT.

The J gene is TRBJ1-3, the V gene TRBV4-2; TRBD1 matches at 8 bases. The CDR3 consists of 14 residues. Losses at the gene ends were 3 bases for V and 2 bases for J; bases not matched to a gene: 0. Germline values: CDR1 LGHNA, CDR2 YNFKEQ. The CDR3 region has the DNA TGTGCCAGCAGCCAGGACAGGGCTGGAAACACCATATATTTT. It yields the protein CASSQDRAGNTIYF.